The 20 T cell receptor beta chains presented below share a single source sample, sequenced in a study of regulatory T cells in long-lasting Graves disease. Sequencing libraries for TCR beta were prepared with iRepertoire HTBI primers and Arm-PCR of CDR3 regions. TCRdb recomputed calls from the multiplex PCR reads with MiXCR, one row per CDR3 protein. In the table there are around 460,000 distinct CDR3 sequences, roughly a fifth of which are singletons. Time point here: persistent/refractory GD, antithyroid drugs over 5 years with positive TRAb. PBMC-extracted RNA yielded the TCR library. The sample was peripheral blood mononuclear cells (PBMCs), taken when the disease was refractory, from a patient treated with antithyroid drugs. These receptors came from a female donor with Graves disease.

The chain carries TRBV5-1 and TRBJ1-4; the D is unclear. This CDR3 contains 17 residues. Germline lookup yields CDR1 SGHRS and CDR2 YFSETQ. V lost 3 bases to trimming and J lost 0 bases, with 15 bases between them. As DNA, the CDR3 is TGCGCCAGCAGCTCGGCGTCACCGGCCGCAACTAATGAAAAACTGTTTTTT. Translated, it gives CASSSASPAATNEKLFF.

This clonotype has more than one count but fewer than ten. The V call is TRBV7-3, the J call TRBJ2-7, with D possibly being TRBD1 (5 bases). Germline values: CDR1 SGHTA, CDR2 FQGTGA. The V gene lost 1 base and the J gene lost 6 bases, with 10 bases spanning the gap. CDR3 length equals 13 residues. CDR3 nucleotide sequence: TGTGCCAGCAGCTTAAATCCCCAGGGCGAGCAGTACTTC. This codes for CASSLNPQGEQYF.

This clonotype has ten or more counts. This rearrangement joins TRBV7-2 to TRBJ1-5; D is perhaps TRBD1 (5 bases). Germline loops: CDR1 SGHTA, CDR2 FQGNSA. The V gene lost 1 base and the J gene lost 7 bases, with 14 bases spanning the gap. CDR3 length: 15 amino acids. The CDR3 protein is CASSLDSGRYQPQHF. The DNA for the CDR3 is TGTGCCAGCAGCTTAGATTCGGGACGGTACCAGCCCCAGCATTTT.

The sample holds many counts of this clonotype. The CDR3 bases are TGTGCCAGCAGTCTAAATGGGCGGGCAACTAATGAAAAACTGTTTTTT. Translating gives CASSLNGRATNEKLFF. The chain is built from TRBV12-3 or TRBV12-4 and TRBJ1-4; D unclear. The V and J ends lost 5 bases and 0 bases respectively, with 13 bases between them. The CDR3 contains 16 residues.

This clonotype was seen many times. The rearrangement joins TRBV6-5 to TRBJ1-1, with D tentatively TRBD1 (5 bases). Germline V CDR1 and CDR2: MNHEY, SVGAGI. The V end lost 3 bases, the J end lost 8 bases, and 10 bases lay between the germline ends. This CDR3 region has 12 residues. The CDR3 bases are TGTGCCAGCAGTTATAGGAGGGGCGAAGCTTTCTTT. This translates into CASSYRRGEAFF.

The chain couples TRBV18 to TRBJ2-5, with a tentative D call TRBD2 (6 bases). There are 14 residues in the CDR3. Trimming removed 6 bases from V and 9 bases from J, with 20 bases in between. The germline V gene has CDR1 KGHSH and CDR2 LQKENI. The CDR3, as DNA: TGTGCCAGCTCTCCTCAAGGGACGGGGGAGTCCCAGTACTTC. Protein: CASSPQGTGESQYF.

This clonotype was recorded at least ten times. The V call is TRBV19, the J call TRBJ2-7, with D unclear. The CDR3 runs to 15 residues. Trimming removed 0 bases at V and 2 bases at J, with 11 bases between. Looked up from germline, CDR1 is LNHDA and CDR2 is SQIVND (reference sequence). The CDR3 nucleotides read TGTGCCAGTAGTATAGATGGTGAACCCCCCTACGAGCAGTACTTC. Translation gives CASSIDGEPPYEQYF.

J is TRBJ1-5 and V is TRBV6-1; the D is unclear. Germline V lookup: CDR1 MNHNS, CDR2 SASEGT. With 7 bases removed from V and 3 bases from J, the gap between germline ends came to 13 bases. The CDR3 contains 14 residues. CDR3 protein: CASNPRHLNQPQHF. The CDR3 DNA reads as TGTGCCAGCAACCCCAGGCACCTCAATCAGCCCCAGCATTTT.

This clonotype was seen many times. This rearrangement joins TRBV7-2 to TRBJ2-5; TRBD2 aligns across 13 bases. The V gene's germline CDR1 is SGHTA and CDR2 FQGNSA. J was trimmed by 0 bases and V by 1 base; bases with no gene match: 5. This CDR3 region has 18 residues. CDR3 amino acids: CASSLGPGTSGDQETQYF. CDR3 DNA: TGTGCCAGCAGCTTAGGACCCGGGACTAGCGGGGACCAAGAGACCCAGTACTTC.

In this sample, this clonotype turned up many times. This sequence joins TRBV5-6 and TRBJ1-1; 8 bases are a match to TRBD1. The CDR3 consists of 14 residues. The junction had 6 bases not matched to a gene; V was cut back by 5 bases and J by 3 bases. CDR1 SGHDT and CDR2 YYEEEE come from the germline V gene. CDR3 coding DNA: TGTGCCAGCAGGCCGGGGACAGGCCACACTGAAGCTTTCTTT. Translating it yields CASRPGTGHTEAFF.

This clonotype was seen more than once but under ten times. The CDR3 spells CASRRMATGGLRTEAFF. For the CDR3, the DNA is TGTGCCAGCAGGCGAATGGCGACAGGGGGCTTGCGCACTGAAGCTTTCTTT. The V gene is TRBV7-9, the J gene TRBJ1-1; 10 nucleotides align to TRBD1. The CDR3 is 17 amino acids. Germline lookup yields CDR1 SEHNR and CDR2 FQNEAQ (reference sequence). The V and J ends lost 6 bases and 4 bases, in that order; junction bases with no gene match: 14. Full variable domain (outside the CDR3, taken from reference TRBV7-9 and TRBJ1-1): DTGVSQNPRHKITKRGQNVTFRCDPISEHNRLYWYRQTLGQGPEFLTYFQNEAQLEKSRLLSDRFSAERPKGSFSTLEIQRTEQGDSAMYLCASRRMATGGLRTEAFFGQGTRLTVV.

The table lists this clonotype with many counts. CDR3 sequence reads: CASSFQLPQETQYF. Written as DNA, the CDR3 is TGTGCCAGCAGTTTCCAGCTCCCCCAAGAGACCCAGTACTTC. The rearrangement uses TRBV27 and TRBJ2-5; no clear D. CDR1 is MNHEY, CDR2 SMNVEV, per germline (reference sequence). This CDR3 is 14 amino acids long. Trimming took off 3 bases at V and 1 base at J, with 9 bases between the two ends.

The CDR3 region has the DNA TGTGCCACCAGCAGAGGAGGGTCTAAGGCCGGGGAGCTGTTTTTT. Encoded protein: CATSRGGSKAGELFF. This chain links TRBV15 with TRBJ2-2, with D possibly being TRBD2 (5 bases). The V gene lost 1 base and the J gene lost 6 bases, with 12 bases spanning the gap. Germline CDR1 LNHNV, CDR2 YYDKDF (reference sequence). The length of the CDR3 is 15 residues.

The CDR3 coding sequence is TGTGCCAGCAGCGGGTACGACGCCGCCACCTATGGCTACACCTTC. Translation: CASSGYDAATYGYTF. This chain links TRBV7-9 with TRBJ1-2, with no clear D. The germline CDR1 and CDR2 sequences are SEHNR and FQNEAQ (reference sequence). The CDR3 has 15 residues. V was shortened by 5 bases and J by 4 bases, with 17 bases between the two germline ends.

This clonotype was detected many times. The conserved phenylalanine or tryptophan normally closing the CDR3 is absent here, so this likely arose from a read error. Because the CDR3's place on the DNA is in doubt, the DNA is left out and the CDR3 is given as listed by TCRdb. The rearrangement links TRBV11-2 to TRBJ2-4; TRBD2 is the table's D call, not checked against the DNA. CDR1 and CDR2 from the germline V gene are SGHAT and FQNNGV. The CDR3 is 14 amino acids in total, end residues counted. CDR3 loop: CASSSDPGRAHLMV.

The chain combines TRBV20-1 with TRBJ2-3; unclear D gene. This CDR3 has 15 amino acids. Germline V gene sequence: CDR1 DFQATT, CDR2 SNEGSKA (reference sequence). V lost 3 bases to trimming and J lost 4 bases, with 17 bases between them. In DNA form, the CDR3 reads TGCAGTGCTAGGGACGGCTTTCAATCTGCAGATACGCAGTATTTT. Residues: CSARDGFQSADTQYF.

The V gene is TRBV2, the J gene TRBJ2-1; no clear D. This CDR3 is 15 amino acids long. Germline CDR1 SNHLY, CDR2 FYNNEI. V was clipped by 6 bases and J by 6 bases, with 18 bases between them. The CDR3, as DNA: TGTGCCAGCAGGAAAAGGGCCCCCGGAGCCAATGAGCAGTTCTTC. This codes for CASRKRAPGANEQFF. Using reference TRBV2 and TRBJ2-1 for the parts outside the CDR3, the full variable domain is EPEVTQTPSHQVTQMGQEVILRCVPISNHLYFYWYRQILGQKVEFLVSFYNNEISEKSEIFDDQFSVERPDGSNFTLKIRSTKLEDSAMYFCASRKRAPGANEQFFGPGTRLTVL.

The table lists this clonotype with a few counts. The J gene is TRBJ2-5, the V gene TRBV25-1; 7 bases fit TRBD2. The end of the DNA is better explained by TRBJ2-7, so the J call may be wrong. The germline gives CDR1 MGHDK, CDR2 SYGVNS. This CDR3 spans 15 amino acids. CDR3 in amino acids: CASSEAAGVSYEQYF. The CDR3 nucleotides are TGTGCCAGCAGTGAAGCGGCGGGAGTGTCCTACGAGCAGTACTTC.

The CDR3 coding sequence is TGTGCCAGCAGCACCTCCCTTAGCGAGAGAGACGAGCAGTACTTC. Translating gives CASSTSLSERDEQYF. The chain uses TRBV9 and TRBJ2-7; possibly TRBD2 for D (5 bases). CDR1 and CDR2 (germline): SGDLS, YYNGEE. The CDR3 runs to 15 residues. With 4 bases removed from V and 5 bases from J, the gap between germline ends came to 19 bases.

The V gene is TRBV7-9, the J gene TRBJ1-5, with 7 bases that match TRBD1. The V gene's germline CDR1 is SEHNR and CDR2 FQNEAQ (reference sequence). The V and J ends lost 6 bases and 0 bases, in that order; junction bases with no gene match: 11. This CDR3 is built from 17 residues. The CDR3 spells CASSRSGRGPSNQPQHF. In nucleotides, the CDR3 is TGTGCCAGCAGTAGATCTGGAAGGGGGCCTAGCAATCAGCCCCAGCATTTT.